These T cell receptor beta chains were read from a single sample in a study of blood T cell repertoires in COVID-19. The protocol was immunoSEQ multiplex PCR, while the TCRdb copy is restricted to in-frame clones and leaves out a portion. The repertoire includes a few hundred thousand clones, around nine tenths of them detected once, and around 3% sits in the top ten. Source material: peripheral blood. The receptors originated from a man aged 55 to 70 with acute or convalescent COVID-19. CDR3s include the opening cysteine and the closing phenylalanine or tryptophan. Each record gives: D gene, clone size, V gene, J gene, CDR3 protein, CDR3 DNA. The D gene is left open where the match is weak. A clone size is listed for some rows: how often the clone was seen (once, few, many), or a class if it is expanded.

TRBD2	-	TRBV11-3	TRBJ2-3	CASSLAGGRDTQYF	TGTGCCAGCAGCCTAGCGGGGGGGCGAGATACGCAGTATTTT
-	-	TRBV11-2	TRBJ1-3	CAGKQGAGNTIYF	TGTGCCGGCAAACAGGGCGCTGGAAACACCATATATTTT
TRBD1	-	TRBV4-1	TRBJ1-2	CASSHLTGGDYGYTF	TGCGCCAGCAGTCATTTGACAGGGGGCGACTATGGCTACACCTTC
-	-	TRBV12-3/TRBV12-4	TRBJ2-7	CASSPRDYEQYF	TGTGCCAGCAGTCCGAGGGACTACGAGCAGTACTTC
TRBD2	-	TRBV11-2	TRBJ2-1	CASSFPSGGSYNEQFF	TGTGCCAGCAGCTTTCCTAGCGGGGGCTCCTACAATGAGCAGTTCTTC
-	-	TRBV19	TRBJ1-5	CASSMLRGNQPQHF	TGTGCCAGTAGTATGCTCAGGGGTAATCAGCCCCAGCATTTT
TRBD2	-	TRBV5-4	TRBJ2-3	CASSLGLRGGHPRSTDTQYF	TGTGCCAGCAGCTTGGGGCTTCGGGGGGGCCACCCTCGTAGCACAGATACGCAGTATTTT
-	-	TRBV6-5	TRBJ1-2	CASRLDSAYGYTF	TGTGCCAGCAGACTGGACAGCGCTTATGGCTACACCTTC
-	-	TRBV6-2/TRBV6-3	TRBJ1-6	CASSYPGPLHF	TGTGCCAGCAGTTACCCCGGGCCCCTCCACTTT
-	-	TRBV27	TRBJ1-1	CASSVGLLNTEAFF	TGTGCCAGCAGTGTGGGACTGCTGAACACTGAAGCTTTCTTT
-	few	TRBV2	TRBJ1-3	CGPGNTIYF	TGTGGGCCTGGAAACACCATATATTTT
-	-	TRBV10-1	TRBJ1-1	CASSEQVHTEAFF	TGCGCCAGCAGTGAACAGGTCCACACTGAAGCTTTCTTT
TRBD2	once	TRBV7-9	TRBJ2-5	CASSSPPSGDYQETQYF	TGTGCCAGCAGCTCTCCCCCTAGCGGGGACTACCAAGAGACCCAGTACTTC
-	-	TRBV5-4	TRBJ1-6	CASSSQGFSGPLHF	TGTGCCAGCAGCTCCCAGGGGTTCTCGGGGCCCCTCCACTTT
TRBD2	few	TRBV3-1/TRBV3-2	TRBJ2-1	CASSQDSKLAGGLNEQFF	TGTGCCAGCAGCCAAGACTCGAAACTAGCGGGGGGATTGAATGAGCAGTTCTTC
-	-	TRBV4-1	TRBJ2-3	CASSQDRQADTQYF	TGCGCCAGCAGCCAAGATAGGCAGGCAGATACGCAGTATTTT
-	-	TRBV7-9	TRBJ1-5	CASSGRDNQPQHF	TGTGCCAGCAGCGGGAGAGACAATCAGCCCCAGCATTTT
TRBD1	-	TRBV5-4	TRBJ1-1	CASSPGQGLGFTEAFF	TGTGCCAGCAGCCCGGGACAGGGGTTGGGTTTTACTGAAGCTTTCTTT
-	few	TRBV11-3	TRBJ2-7	CASSLTPASAEQYF	TGTGCCAGCAGCTTGACACCTGCTTCGGCCGAGCAGTACTTC
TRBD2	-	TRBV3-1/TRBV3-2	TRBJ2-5	CASSQGPLAGGGETQYF	TGTGCCAGCAGCCAAGGTCCATTAGCGGGGGGCGGAGAGACCCAGTACTTC
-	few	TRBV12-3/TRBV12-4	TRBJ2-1	CASNDNNEQFF	TGTGCCAGCAATGACAACAATGAGCAGTTCTTC
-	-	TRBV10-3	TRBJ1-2	CAIPRADTNYGYTF	TGTGCCATCCCGCGGGCAGATACTAACTATGGCTACACCTTC
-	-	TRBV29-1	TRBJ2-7	CSVAVNFGEQYF	TGCAGCGTTGCTGTCAACTTTGGCGAGCAGTACTTC
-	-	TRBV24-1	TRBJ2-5	CATSAGLSFQETQYF	TGTGCCACCAGTGCCGGTTTAAGTTTCCAAGAGACCCAGTACTTC
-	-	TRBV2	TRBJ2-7	CASSESGRGASYEQYF	TGTGCCAGCAGTGAATCTGGCAGGGGGGCTTCCTACGAGCAGTACTTC
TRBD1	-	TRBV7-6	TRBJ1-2	CASSPRDRGRLGYTF	TGTGCCAGCAGCCCTCGGGACAGGGGCAGGTTAGGCTACACCTTC
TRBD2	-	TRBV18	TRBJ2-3	CASSRYDSGGPTHGSDTQYF	TGTGCCAGCTCACGGTACGATAGCGGGGGGCCCACACACGGTTCAGATACGCAGTATTTT
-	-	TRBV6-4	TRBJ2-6	CASSEFMAGSAGANVLTF	TGTGCCAGCAGTGAGTTCATGGCAGGTTCTGCTGGGGCCAACGTCCTGACTTTC
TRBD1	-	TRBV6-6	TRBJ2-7	CASSYSGQGALEQYF	TGTGCCAGCAGTTACTCGGGACAGGGGGCATTGGAGCAGTACTTC
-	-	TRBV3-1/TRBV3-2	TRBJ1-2	CASSPLDSIYGYTF	TGTGCCAGCAGCCCCCTCGACAGCATCTATGGCTACACCTTC
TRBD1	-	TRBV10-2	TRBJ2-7	CASSPGGQVDESYEQYF	TGCGCCAGCAGTCCTGGGGGACAGGTGGACGAATCCTACGAGCAGTACTTC
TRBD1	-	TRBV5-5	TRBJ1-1	CASSLYRGLDTEAFF	TGTGCCAGCAGCTTGTACAGGGGGCTGGACACTGAAGCTTTCTTT
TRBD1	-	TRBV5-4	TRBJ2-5	CASSSRGKETQYF	TGTGCCAGCAGCAGCAGGGGGAAGGAGACCCAGTACTTC
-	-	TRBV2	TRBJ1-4	CASSVTGFGEKLFF	TGTGCCAGCAGTGTAACGGGATTCGGCGAAAAACTGTTTTTT
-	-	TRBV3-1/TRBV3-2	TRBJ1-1	CASRIGQMNTEAFF	TGTGCCAGCAGGATCGGACAAATGAACACTGAAGCTTTCTTT
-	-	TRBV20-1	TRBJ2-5	CSARDKETQYF	TGCAGTGCTAGAGATAAAGAGACCCAGTACTTC
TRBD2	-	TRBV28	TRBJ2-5	CASSPSRVTSGVPTQYF	TGTGCCAGCAGTCCCTCCCGGGTGACTAGCGGGGTCCCGACCCAGTACTTC
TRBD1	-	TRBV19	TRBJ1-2	CATLDRGLSRYGYTF	TGTGCCACCCTGGACAGGGGGCTTTCTAGATACGGCTACACCTTC
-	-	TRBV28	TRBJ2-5	CASSPALAFAETQYF	TGTGCCAGCAGCCCCGCTCTAGCGTTTGCAGAGACCCAGTACTTC
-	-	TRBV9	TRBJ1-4	CASSPNSNEKLFF	TGTGCCAGCAGTCCGAACAGCAATGAAAAACTGTTTTTT
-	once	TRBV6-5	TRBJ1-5	CASTGTRNQPQHF	TGTGCCAGCACCGGAACTAGGAATCAGCCCCAGCATTTT
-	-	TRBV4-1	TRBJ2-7	CASSQNRPQGYRPYEQYF	TGCGCCAGCAGCCAGAACCGGCCTCAGGGGTACCGGCCGTACGAGCAGTACTTC
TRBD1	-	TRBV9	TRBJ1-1	CASSVGTGRVNTEAFF	TGTGCCAGCAGCGTAGGGACAGGGAGGGTGAACACTGAAGCTTTCTTT
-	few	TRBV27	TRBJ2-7	CASSLWGEPYEQYF	TGTGCCAGCAGTTTATGGGGGGAACCCTACGAGCAGTACTTC
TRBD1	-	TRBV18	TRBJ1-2	CASPTVQGADYGYTF	TGTGCCAGCCCAACAGTTCAGGGGGCTGACTATGGCTACACCTTC
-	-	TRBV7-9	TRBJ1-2	CASSTSGVTNYGYTF	TGTGCCAGCAGCACAAGCGGGGTCACTAACTATGGCTACACCTTC
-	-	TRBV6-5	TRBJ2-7	CASSYGGARVYEQYF	TGTGCCAGCAGTTATGGGGGGGCTCGGGTATACGAGCAGTACTTC
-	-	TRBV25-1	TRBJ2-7	CASSEKTVYEQYF	TGTGCCAGCAGTGAAAAGACTGTGTACGAGCAGTACTTC
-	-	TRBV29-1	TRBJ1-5	CSVSQGLHQPQHF	TGCAGCGTTTCACAGGGTTTGCATCAGCCCCAGCATTTT
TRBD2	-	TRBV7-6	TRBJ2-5	CASSLAPPPLAGGQETQYF	TGTGCCAGCAGCTTAGCCCCACCACCATTAGCGGGCGGACAAGAGACCCAGTACTTC
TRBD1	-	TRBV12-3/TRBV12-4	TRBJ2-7	CASGTAPSYEQYF	TGTGCCAGTGGGACAGCTCCCTCCTACGAGCAGTACTTC
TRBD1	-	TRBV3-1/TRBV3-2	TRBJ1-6	CASSQQDRELSGSPLHF	TGTGCCAGCAGCCAACAGGACAGGGAGCTATCGGGGTCACCCCTCCACTTT